Listed below are T cell receptor beta chains from one sample, sequenced in a study of blood T cell repertoires in COVID-19. The method was immunoSEQ multiplex PCR; TCRdb's version includes in-frame clones alone and lacks a portion of them. The sample has more than 65,000 clones; 70% to 75% are singletons. Sequencing was carried out using peripheral blood. The receptors originated from a woman between 65 and 79 years old with acute or convalescent COVID-19. Each CDR3 is given with its conserved first and last residue. The D gene is left open where the match is weak. Some rows have no size entry. The others give once, few or many, or a class for an expanded clone.

clone size	J gene	D gene	V gene	CDR3 DNA	CDR3 protein
NA	TRBJ1-2	NA	TRBV19	TGTGCCAGTAGTATATCACCACGTCGGGGCTACACCTTC	CASSISPRRGYTF
NA	TRBJ1-2	NA	TRBV2	TGTGCCAGCAGGGAGCTCCTTCCCTATGGGGGCTACACCTTC	CASRELLPYGGYTF
NA	TRBJ1-5	TRBD1	TRBV7-2	TGTGCCAGCAGCTTCAAAACAGGGGGCAATCAGCCCCAGCATTTT	CASSFKTGGNQPQHF
NA	TRBJ2-5	TRBD1	TRBV19	TGTGCCAGTAGTATTTCAACAGGGGCAGGGCAAGAGACCCAGTACTTC	CASSISTGAGQETQYF
NA	TRBJ2-6	TRBD1	TRBV19	TGTGCCAGTAGTAAACAGGGGGCTTCACCCTCTGGGGCCAACGTCCTGACTTTC	CASSKQGASPSGANVLTF
few	TRBJ2-7	TRBD2	TRBV6-2/TRBV6-3	TGTGCCAGCAGTTACGAGGCTAGCGGGAAGATCGAGCAGTACTTC	CASSYEASGKIEQYF
NA	TRBJ2-2	TRBD2	TRBV30	TGTGCCGGAAAAGGGGAGTTTAGCGGGAGGGCTGAGACCGGGGAGCTGTTTTTT	CAGKGEFSGRAETGELFF
NA	TRBJ2-2	TRBD2	TRBV28	TGTGCCAGCAGACCGGGAGGGGCTCGGAACACCGGGGAGCTGTTTTTT	CASRPGGARNTGELFF
NA	TRBJ1-2	NA	TRBV30	TGTGCCTGGAGCTACCAGGGGCGGCTTAACTATGGCTACACCTTC	CAWSYQGRLNYGYTF
NA	TRBJ2-1	TRBD2	TRBV4-2	TGTGCCAGCAGCCAAGCAACCGGGACTAGCGGTCACAATGAGCAGTTCTTC	CASSQATGTSGHNEQFF
NA	TRBJ2-1	TRBD2	TRBV19	TGTGCCAGTAGTAGCGGACTAGCGGGAGGCAAGTTACACAATGAGCAGTTCTTC	CASSSGLAGGKLHNEQFF
NA	TRBJ1-1	NA	TRBV2	TGTGCCAGCAGTAGGGGAGGGGGTATTGGGCGGACTGAAGCTTTCTTT	CASSRGGGIGRTEAFF
NA	TRBJ1-3	NA	TRBV9	TGTGCCAGCAGCGTATCGGGAAACACCATATATTTT	CASSVSGNTIYF
NA	TRBJ2-7	TRBD2	TRBV3-1/TRBV3-2	TGTGCCAGCAGCCAAGATCTGGGACTAGCGGTTTACGAGCAGTACTTC	CASSQDLGLAVYEQYF